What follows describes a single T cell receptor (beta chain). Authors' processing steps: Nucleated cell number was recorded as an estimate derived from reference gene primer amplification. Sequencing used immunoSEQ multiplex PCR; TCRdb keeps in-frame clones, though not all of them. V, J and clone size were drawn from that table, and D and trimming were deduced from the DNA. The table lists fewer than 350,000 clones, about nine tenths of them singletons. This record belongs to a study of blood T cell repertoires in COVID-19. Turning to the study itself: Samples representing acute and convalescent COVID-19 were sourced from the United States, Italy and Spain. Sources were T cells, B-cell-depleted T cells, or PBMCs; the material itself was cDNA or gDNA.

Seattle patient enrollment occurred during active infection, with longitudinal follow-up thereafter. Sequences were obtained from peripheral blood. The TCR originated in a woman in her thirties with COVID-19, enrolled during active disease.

The CDR3 region has the DNA TGCAGCGTTGCTTCAGCGAGCACTGAAGCTTTCTTT. Encoded protein: CSVASASTEAFF. This chain joins TRBV29-1 and TRBJ1-1; D uncertain. CDR1 is SQVTM, CDR2 ANQGSEA, per germline. V lost 4 bases to trimming and J lost 4 bases, with 10 bases between them. The CDR3 runs 12 residues. The whole variable domain, remainder taken from reference TRBV29-1 and TRBJ1-1, is SAVISQKPSRDICQRGTSLTIQCQVDSQVTMMFWYRQQPGQSLTLIATANQGSEATYESGFVIDKFPISRPNLTFSTLTVSNMSPEDSSIYLCSVASASTEAFFGQGTRLTVV.